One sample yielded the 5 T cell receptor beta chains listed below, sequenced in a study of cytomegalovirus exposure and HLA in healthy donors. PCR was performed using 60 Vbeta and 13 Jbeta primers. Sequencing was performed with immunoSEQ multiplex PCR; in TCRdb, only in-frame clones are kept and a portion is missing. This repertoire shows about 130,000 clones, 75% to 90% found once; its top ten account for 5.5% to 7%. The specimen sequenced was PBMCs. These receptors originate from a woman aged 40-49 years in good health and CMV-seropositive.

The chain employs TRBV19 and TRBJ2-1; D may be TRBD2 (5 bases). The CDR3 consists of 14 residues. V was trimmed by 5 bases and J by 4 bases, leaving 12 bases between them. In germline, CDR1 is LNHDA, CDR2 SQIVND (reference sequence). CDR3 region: CASSWSSSYNEQFF. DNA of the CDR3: TGTGCCAGTAGTTGGTCTAGCAGTTACAATGAGCAGTTCTTC.

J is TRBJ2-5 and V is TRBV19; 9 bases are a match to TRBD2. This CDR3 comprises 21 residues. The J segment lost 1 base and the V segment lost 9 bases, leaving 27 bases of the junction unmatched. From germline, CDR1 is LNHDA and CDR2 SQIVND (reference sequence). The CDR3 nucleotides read TGTGCCAGCCAGGACAGGCTCGGACTAGCGAACACTGGGGTACTCCAAGAGACCCAGTACTTC. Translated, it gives CASQDRLGLANTGVLQETQYF.

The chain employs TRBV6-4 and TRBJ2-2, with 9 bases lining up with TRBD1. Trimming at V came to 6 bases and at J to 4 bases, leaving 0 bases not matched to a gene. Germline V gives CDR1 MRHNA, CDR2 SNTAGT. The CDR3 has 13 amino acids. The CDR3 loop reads CASRGQGTGELFF. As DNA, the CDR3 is TGTGCCAGCAGGGGACAGGGCACCGGGGAGCTGTTTTTT.

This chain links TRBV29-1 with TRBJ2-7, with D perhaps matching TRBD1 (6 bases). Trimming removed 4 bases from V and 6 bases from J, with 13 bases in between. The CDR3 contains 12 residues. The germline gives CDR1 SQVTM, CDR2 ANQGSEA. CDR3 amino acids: CSVAGTPFEQYF. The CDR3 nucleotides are TGCAGCGTTGCAGGGACACCTTTCGAGCAGTACTTC.

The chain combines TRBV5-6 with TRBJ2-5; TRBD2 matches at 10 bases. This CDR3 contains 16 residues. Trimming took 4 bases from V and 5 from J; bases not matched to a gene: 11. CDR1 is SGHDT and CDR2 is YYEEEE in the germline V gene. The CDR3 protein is CASSPGLAAPPETQYF. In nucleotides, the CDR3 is TGTGCCAGCAGCCCTGGACTAGCGGCACCCCCGGAGACCCAGTACTTC.